This T cell receptor (beta chain) was obtained from a study of CD8 T cells in Susac syndrome. At the level of the study: The Susac syndrome patients were therapy-naive, on corticosteroids, or on intravenous immunoglobulin alone at blood draw.

The CDR3 extends over 15 amino acids. Germline CDR1 is DFQATT and CDR2 is SNEGSKA (reference sequence). J was trimmed by 2 bases and V by 1 base; bases with no gene match: 3. The T cells that were sequenced for TCR beta were CD8+ and CD4+ cells from blood. While CD8+ and CD4+ T cells were isolated negatively, TEMRA cells were enriched by FACS. Roughly 0.45 to 1 ug RNA was reverse transcribed with random hexamers. A single record per CDR3 protein comes from TCRdb applying MiXCR to the immunoSEQ multiplex PCR reads. Of about 210,000 distinct CDR3 sequences listed, about 94% are singletons. Sequencing was carried out using CD4+ T cells from PBMCs. The chain employs TRBV20-1 and TRBJ2-1; 9 bases are shared with TRBD2. This clonotype was obtained from a human donor with Susac syndrome. This chain's CDR3 is CSARGQRGAYNEQFF. As DNA, the CDR3 is TGCAGTGCTAGAGGCCAGCGGGGGGCCTACAATGAGCAGTTCTTC.